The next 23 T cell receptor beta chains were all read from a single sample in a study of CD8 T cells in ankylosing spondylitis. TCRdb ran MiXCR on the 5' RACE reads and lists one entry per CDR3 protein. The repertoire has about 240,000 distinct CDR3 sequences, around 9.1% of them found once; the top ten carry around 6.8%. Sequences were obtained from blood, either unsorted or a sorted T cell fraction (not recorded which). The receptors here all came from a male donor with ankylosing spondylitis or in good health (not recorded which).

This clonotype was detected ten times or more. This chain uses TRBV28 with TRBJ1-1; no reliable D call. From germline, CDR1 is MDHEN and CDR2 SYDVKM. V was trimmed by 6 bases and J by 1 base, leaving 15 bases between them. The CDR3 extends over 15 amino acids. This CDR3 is CASSRLGRTNTEAFF. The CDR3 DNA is TGTGCCAGCAGCAGGTTGGGCAGGACGAACACTGAAGCTTTCTTT.

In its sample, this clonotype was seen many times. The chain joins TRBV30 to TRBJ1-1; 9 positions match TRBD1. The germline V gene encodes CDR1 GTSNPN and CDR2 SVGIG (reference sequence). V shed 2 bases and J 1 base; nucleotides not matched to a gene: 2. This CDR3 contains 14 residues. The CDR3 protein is CAWSTGGPNTEAFF. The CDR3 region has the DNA TGTGCCTGGAGTACAGGGGGCCCGAACACTGAAGCTTTCTTT. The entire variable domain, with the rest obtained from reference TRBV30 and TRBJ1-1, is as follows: SQTIHQWPATLVQPVGSPLSLECTVEGTSNPNLYWYRQAAGRGLQLLFYSVGIGQISSEVPQNLSASRPQDRQFILSSKKLLLSDSGFYLCAWSTGGPNTEAFFGQGTRLTVV.

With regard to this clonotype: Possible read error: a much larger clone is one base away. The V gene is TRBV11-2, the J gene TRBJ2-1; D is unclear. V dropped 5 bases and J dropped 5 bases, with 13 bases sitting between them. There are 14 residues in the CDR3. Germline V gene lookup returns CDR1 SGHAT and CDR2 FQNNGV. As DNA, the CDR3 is TGTGCCAGCAGCCCACGGATCTTGAACAATGAGCAGTTCTTC. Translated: CASSPRILNNEQFF.

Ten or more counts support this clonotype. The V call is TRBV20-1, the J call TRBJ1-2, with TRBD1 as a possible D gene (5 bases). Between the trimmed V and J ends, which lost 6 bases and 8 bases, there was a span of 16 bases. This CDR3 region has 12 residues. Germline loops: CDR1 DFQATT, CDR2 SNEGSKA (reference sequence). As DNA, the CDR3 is TGCAGTGCGTGGGGCCCTACCGGGGGCTACACCTTC. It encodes CSAWGPTGGYTF.

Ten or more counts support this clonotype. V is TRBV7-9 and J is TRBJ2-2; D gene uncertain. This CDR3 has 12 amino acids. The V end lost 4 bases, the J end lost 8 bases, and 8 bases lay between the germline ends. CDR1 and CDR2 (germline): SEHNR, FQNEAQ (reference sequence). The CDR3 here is CASSSATGELFF. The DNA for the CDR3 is TGTGCCAGCAGCTCCGCGACGGGGGAGCTGTTTTTT.

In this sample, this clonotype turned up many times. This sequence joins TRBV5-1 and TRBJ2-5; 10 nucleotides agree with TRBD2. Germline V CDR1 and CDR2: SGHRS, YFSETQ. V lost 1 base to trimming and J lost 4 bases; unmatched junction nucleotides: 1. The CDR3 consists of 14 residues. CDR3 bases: TGCGCCAGCAGCTTGCGGACTAGCGGAGAGACCCAGTACTTC. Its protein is CASSLRTSGETQYF.

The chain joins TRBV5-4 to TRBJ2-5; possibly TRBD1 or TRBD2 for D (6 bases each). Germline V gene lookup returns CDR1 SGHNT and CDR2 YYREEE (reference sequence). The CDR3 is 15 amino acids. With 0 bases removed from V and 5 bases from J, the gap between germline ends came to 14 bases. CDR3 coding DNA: TGTGCCAGCAGCTTGGAGGGGGGTAGCTGGGAGACCCAGTACTTC. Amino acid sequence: CASSLEGGSWETQYF.

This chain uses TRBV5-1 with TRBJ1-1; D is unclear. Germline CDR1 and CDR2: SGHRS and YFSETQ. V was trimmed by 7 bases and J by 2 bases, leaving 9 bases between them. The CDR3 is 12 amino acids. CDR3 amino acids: CASSNTNTEAFF. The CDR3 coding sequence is TGCGCCAGCTCAAACACCAACACTGAAGCTTTCTTT.

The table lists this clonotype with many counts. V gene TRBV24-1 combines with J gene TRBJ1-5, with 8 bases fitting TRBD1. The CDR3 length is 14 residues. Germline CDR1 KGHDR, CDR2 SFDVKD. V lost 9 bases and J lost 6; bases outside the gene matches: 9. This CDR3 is CATSDRGGTQPQHF. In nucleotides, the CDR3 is TGTGCCACCTCTGACAGGGGAGGCACTCAGCCCCAGCATTTT.

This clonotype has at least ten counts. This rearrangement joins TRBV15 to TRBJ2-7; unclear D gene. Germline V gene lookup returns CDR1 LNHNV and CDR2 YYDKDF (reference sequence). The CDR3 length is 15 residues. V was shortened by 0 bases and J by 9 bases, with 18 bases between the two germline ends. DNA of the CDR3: TGTGCCACCAGCAGAGATCCTAAGTCCTACGACCGGCAGTACTTC. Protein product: CATSRDPKSYDRQYF. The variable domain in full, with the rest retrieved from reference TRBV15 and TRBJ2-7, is DAMVIQNPRYQVTQFGKPVTLSCSQTLNHNVMYWYQQKSSQAPKLLFHYYDKDFNNEADTPDNFQSRRPNTSFCFLDIRSPGLGDTAMYLCATSRDPKSYDRQYFGPGTRLTVT.

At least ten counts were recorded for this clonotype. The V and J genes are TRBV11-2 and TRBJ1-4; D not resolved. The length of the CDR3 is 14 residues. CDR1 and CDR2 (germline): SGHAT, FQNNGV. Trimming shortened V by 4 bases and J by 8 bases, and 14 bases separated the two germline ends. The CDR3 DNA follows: TGTGCCAGCAGCTCTCCCAGGTCTGGGGAAAAACTGTTTTTT. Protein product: CASSSPRSGEKLFF. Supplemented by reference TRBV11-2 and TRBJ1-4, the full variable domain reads EAGVAQSPRYKIIEKRQSVAFWCNPISGHATLYWYQQILGQGPKLLIQFQNNGVVDDSQLPKDRFSAERLKGVDSTLKIQPAKLEDSAVYLCASSSPRSGEKLFFGSGTQLSVL.

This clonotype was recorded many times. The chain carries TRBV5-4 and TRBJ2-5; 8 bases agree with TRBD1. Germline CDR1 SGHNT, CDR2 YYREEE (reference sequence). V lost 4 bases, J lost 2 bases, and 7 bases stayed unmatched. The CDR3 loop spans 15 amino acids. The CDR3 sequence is CASSLGQGLQETQYF. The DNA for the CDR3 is TGTGCCAGCAGCCTCGGACAGGGTTTACAAGAGACCCAGTACTTC.

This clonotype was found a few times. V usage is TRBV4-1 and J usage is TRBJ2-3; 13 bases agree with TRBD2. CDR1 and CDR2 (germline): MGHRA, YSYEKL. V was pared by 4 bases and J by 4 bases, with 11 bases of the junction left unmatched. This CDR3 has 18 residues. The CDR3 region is CASSPGTSGATLPDTQYF. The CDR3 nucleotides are TGCGCCAGCAGCCCCGGGACTAGCGGGGCCACCCTCCCAGATACGCAGTATTTT.

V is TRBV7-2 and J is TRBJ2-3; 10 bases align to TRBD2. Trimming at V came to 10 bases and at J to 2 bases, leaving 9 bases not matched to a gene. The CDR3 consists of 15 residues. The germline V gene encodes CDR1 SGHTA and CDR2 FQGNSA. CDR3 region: CATSISGGPTDTQYF. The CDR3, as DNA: TGTGCCACCTCAATTAGCGGGGGGCCCACAGATACGCAGTATTTT.

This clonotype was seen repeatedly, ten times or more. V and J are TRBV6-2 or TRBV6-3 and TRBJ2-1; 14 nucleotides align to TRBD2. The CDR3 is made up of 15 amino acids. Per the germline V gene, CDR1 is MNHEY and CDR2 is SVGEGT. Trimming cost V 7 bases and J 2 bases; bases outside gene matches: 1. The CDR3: CASTGLAGAYNEQFF. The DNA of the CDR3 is TGTGCCAGCACGGGACTAGCGGGAGCCTACAATGAGCAGTTCTTC.

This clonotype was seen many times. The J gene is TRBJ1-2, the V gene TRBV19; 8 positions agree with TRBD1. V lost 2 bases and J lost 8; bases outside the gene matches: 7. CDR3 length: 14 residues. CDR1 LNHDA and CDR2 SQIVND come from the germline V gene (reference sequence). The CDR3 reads CASSITRGQGGYTF. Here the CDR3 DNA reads TGTGCCAGTAGTATAACCAGGGGGCAGGGGGGCTACACCTTC.

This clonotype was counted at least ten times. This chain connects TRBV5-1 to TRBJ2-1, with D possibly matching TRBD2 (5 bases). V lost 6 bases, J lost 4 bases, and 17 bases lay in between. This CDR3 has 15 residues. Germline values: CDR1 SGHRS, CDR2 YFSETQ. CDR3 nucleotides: TGCGCCAGCACCCTACTAGATCCTTTATACAATGAGCAGTTCTTC. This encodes CASTLLDPLYNEQFF.

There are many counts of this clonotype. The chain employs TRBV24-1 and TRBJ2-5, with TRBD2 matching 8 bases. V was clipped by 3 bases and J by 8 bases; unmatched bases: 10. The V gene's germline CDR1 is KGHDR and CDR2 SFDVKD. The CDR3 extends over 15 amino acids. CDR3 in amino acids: CATSDLTSDGGTQYF. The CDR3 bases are TGTGCCACCAGTGATCTGACTAGCGATGGGGGTACCCAGTACTTC.

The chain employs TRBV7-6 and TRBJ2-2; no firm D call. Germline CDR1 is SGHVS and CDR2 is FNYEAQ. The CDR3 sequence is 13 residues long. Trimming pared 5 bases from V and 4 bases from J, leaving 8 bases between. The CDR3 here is CASSGNLTGELFF. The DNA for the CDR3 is TGTGCCAGCAGCGGAAACCTCACCGGGGAGCTGTTTTTT.

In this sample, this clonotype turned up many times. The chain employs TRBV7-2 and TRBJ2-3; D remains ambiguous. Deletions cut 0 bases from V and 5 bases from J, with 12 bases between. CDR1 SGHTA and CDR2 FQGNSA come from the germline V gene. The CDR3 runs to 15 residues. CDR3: CASSLASASQDTQYF. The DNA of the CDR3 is TGTGCCAGCAGCTTAGCTTCCGCTAGTCAAGATACGCAGTATTTT.

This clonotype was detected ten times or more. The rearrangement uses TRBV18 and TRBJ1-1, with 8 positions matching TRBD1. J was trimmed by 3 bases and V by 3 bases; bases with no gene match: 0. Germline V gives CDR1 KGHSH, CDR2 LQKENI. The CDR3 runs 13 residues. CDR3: CASSPDRDTEAFF. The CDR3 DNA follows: TGTGCCAGCTCACCGGACAGGGACACTGAAGCTTTCTTT.

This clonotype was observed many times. CDR3 in DNA: TGCGCCAGCAGCCCTGGCGGGACGGTGAACACTGAAGCTTTCTTT. The encoded protein is CASSPGGTVNTEAFF. V is TRBV5-1 and J is TRBJ1-1; tentatively, D is TRBD1 (5 bases). Germline CDR1 and CDR2: SGHRS and YFSETQ. The CDR3 is made up of 15 amino acids. The V gene lost 4 bases and the J gene lost 0 bases, with 13 bases spanning the gap.

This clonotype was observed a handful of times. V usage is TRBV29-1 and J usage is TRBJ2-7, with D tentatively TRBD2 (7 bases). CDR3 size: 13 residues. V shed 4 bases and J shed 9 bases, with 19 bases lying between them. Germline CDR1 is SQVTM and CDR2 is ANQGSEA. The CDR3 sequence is CSVAEGGIGGQYF. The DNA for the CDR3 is TGCAGCGTTGCAGAGGGGGGGATAGGTGGGCAGTACTTC.